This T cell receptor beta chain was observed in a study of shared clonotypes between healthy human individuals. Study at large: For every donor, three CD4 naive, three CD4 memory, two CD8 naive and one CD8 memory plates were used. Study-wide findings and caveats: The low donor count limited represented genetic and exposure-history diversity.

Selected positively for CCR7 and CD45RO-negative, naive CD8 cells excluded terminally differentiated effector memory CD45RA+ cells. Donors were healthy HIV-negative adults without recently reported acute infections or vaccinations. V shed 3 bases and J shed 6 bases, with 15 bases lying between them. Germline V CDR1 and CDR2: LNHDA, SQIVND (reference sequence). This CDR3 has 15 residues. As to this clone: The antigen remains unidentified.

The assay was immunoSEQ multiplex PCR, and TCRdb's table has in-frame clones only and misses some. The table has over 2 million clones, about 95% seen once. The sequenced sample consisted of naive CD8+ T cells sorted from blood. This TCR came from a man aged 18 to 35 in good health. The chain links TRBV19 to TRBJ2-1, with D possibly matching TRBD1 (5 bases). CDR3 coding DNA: TGTGCCAGTAGTATTGGGGCGTCCCAGCGCAATGAGCAGTTCTTC. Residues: CASSIGASQRNEQFF.